A single sample is the source of the 12 T cell receptor beta chains below, sequenced in a study of OX40 agonist ivuxolimab in advanced cancers. The repertoire was sequenced with immunoSEQ multiplex PCR; TCRdb's copy has only in-frame clones and lacks some. Here the sample spans tens of thousands of clones, around 92% being singletons. Material: CD4+ or CD8+ T cells sorted from blood, obtained in a trial of the OX40 agonist ivuxolimab. The receptors originated from an adult with an advanced solid tumor such as melanoma, head and neck, liver or kidney cancer.

V usage is TRBV28 and J usage is TRBJ1-1; no clear D gene. Per the germline V gene, CDR1 is MDHEN and CDR2 is SYDVKM. V shed 3 bases and J shed 2 bases, with 13 bases lying between them. The CDR3 sequence is 15 residues long. The CDR3 nucleotides read TGTGCCAGCAGTTTCGTCCGCACCGATAACACTGAAGCTTTCTTT. Amino acid sequence: CASSFVRTDNTEAFF.

The V call is TRBV28, the J call TRBJ1-1; D gene uncertain. Between the trimmed V and J ends, which lost 2 bases and 7 bases, there was a span of 14 bases. This CDR3 is built from 14 residues. Germline CDR1 and CDR2: MDHEN and SYDVKM. For the CDR3, the DNA is TGTGCCAGCAGTTTAGTCAGACTAGGAGGTGAAGCTTTCTTT. Amino acid sequence: CASSLVRLGGEAFF.

The rearrangement links TRBV4-3 to TRBJ2-2; TRBD1 or TRBD2 may be the D gene (6 bases each). CDR1 is LGHNA and CDR2 is YSLEER in the germline V gene. V was clipped by 0 bases and J by 3 bases, with 11 bases between them. This CDR3 has 16 amino acids. The CDR3: CASSQERGAYTGELFF. In nucleotides, the CDR3 is TGCGCCAGCAGCCAAGAGAGGGGGGCTTACACCGGGGAGCTGTTTTTT.

This rearrangement joins TRBV5-6 to TRBJ2-4; 8 positions agree with TRBD1. Per the germline V gene, CDR1 is SGHDT and CDR2 is YYEEEE. The CDR3 is 13 amino acids. The J segment lost 5 bases and the V segment lost 3 bases, leaving 1 base of the junction unmatched. For the CDR3, the DNA is TGTGCCAGCAGCTGGACAGGGCAAAACATTCAGTACTTC. It yields the protein CASSWTGQNIQYF.

The chain employs TRBV7-8 and TRBJ2-7; D is uncertain. Trimming shortened V by 1 base and J by 3 bases, and 10 bases separated the two germline ends. From germline, CDR1 is SGHVS and CDR2 FQNEAQ. This CDR3 contains 14 residues. The CDR3 loop is CASSLDNSYYEQYF. As DNA, the CDR3 is TGTGCCAGCAGCTTAGATAATAGCTACTACGAGCAGTACTTC.

The chain recombines TRBV9 with TRBJ1-2; the D is unclear. Germline V gene sequence: CDR1 SGDLS, CDR2 YYNGEE. The CDR3 has 13 residues. V lost 5 bases, J lost 6 bases, and 14 bases lay in between. CDR3 residues: CASSDGSRDGYTF. For the CDR3, the DNA is TGTGCCAGCAGTGACGGGTCACGAGATGGCTACACCTTC.

The rearrangement links TRBV18 to TRBJ2-1; no clear D gene. This CDR3 contains 12 residues. Germline V gives CDR1 KGHSH, CDR2 LQKENI. The V gene lost 3 bases and the J gene lost 6 bases, with 6 bases spanning the gap. The CDR3 is CASSPVINEQFF. The CDR3 nucleotides are TGTGCCAGCTCACCTGTAATCAATGAGCAGTTCTTC. The whole variable domain, filled in from reference TRBV18 and TRBJ2-1, reads NAGVMQNPRHLVRRRGQEARLRCSPMKGHSHVYWYRQLPEEGLKFMVYLQKENIIDESGMPKERFSAEFPKEGPSILRIQQVVRGDSAAYFCASSPVINEQFFGPGTRLTVL.

The chain uses TRBV5-6 and TRBJ2-7, with 8 bases lining up with TRBD1. Germline trimming cut 4 bases from V and 2 bases from J; bases unmatched to any gene: 8. CDR1 SGHDT and CDR2 YYEEEE come from the germline V gene. The CDR3 totals 15 residues. The CDR3 DNA reads as TGTGCCAGCAGCCTTTTTGGGACAGGTCCCTACGAGCAGTACTTC. Its translation: CASSLFGTGPYEQYF.

The rearrangement joins TRBV6-5 to TRBJ1-1; D is possibly TRBD1 (6 bases). The CDR3 extends over 14 amino acids. Trimming cost V 2 bases and J 1 base, with 8 bases left between them. CDR1 MNHEY and CDR2 SVGAGI come from the germline V gene. The CDR3 reads CASSYGGPNTEAFF. The CDR3 DNA follows: TGTGCCAGCAGTTACGGGGGGCCGAACACTGAAGCTTTCTTT.

The rearrangement joins TRBV15 to TRBJ1-1, with no clear D. V was shortened by 1 base and J by 6 bases, with 9 bases between the two germline ends. The CDR3 loop spans 13 amino acids. Germline lookup yields CDR1 LNHNV and CDR2 YYDKDF (reference sequence). The CDR3 DNA reads TGTGCCACCAGCAGAGGGTTAGGGCCTGAAGCTTTCTTT. Translation gives CATSRGLGPEAFF.

This rearrangement joins TRBV6-1 to TRBJ2-7; TRBD1 is a possible D gene (6 bases). The length of the CDR3 is 14 residues. V lost 7 bases, J lost 6 bases, and 19 bases lay in between. The V gene's germline CDR1 is MNHNS and CDR2 SASEGT. The CDR3 DNA reads as TGTGCCAGCAACCCCTACAGGGAGTATGGCGAGCAGTACTTC. Protein product: CASNPYREYGEQYF.

The chain employs TRBV7-9 and TRBJ2-1; 9 bases match TRBD2. Germline V gene sequence: CDR1 SEHNR, CDR2 FQNEAQ (reference sequence). Trimming at V came to 1 base and at J to 8 bases, leaving 6 bases not matched to a gene. This CDR3 has 15 residues. CDR3 sequence: CASSLETSGRDEQFF. The CDR3 DNA reads as TGTGCCAGCAGCTTAGAGACTAGCGGTCGTGATGAGCAGTTCTTC. The variable domain in full, completed from reference TRBV7-9 and TRBJ2-1, reads DTGVSQNPRHKITKRGQNVTFRCDPISEHNRLYWYRQTLGQGPEFLTYFQNEAQLEKSRLLSDRFSAERPKGSFSTLEIQRTEQGDSAMYLCASSLETSGRDEQFFGPGTRLTVL.